This entry describes one T cell receptor beta chain. This sample was included in a study of blood T cell repertoires in COVID-19. CDR3 size: 15 residues. CDR1 and CDR2 (germline): MNHNS, SASEGT. Trimming cost V 2 bases and J 9 bases; bases outside gene matches: 9. Sequencing used immunoSEQ multiplex PCR; TCRdb keeps in-frame clones, though not all of them. The sample shows 26,000 or so clones, roughly 87% of them seen only once. The TCR comes from a man in his 60s with active COVID-19. J is TRBJ2-1 and V is TRBV6-1, with TRBD2 matching 8 bases. The sequenced material came from peripheral blood. CDR3: CASSETGGAASEQFF. DNA of the CDR3: TGTGCCAGCAGTGAAACCGGGGGGGCGGCGTCTGAGCAGTTCTTC.